These T cell receptor beta chains were read from a single sample in a study of Graves' ophthalmopathy and Graves' hyperthyroidism. Via MiXCR, TCRdb re-called the multiplex PCR reads, giving one row per CDR3 protein. The sample carries about 480,000 distinct CDR3 sequences, over 13% recorded once. Sample: blood. These receptors originate from a woman in her twenties or thirties with Graves' ophthalmopathy. The conserved cysteine and the conserved F or W are not part of the CDR3 here. Only part of the rows carry a size: once, few, many, or a class if the clone is expanded.

j_call	v_call	clone_size	cdr3_aa
TRBJ1-5	TRBV11-2	many	ASSLDPMSNQPQH
TRBJ2-5	TRBV28	many	ASSFFGGGLQETQY
TRBJ1-1	TRBV6-1	many	ASSEAGEAEAF
TRBJ2-5	TRBV12-3/TRBV12-4	few	ASSARTVQETQY
TRBJ2-4	TRBV11-2	few	ASSTQSVNRAQY
TRBJ2-5	TRBV6-5	many	ASSPTGTGWETQY
TRBJ2-7	TRBV6-5	many	ASEGQYYEQY
TRBJ1-2	TRBV7-9	many	ASSLATGYT
TRBJ2-2	TRBV7-2	few	ASSKGVTGELF
TRBJ1-1	TRBV28	many	ASSLPAPDRGGTEAF
TRBJ2-5	TRBV2	-	ASAWVRETQY
TRBJ2-7	TRBV5-1	few	ASSLAAGAAPYEQY
TRBJ1-2	TRBV19	many	ASSGGRGYT
TRBJ2-7	TRBV28	-	ASRVGLGRGYEQY
TRBJ1-5	TRBV10-3	-	AISSRASNQPQH
TRBJ1-6	TRBV27	many	ASSPRDTYNSPLH
TRBJ2-2	TRBV12-3/TRBV12-4	many	ASSLGGHPRELF
TRBJ2-7	TRBV6-5	many	ASSYSGTVGEQY